The rows below give T cell receptor beta chains drawn from one sample of a study of CD8+ T cells in alopecia areata. Only in-frame clones appear in the TCRdb table, and some are missing; sequencing was by immunoSEQ multiplex PCR. The profile shows some 170,000 clones, 58% of them singletons. Sample: CD4+ T cells sorted from blood, taken between weeks 55 and 70, from a patient treated with tofacitinib. These receptors came from a human donor with alopecia areata. CDR3s include the opening cysteine and the closing phenylalanine or tryptophan. Each record gives: D gene, clone size, CDR3 length, V gene, J gene, CDR3 DNA, CDR3 protein. D genes are given only for firm matches. A clone size is listed for some rows: how often the clone was seen (once, few, many), or a class if it is expanded.

d_call: -; clone_size: -; cdr3_length: 15; v_call: TRBV30; j_call: TRBJ2-2; cdr3_nt: TGTGCCTGGAGTGTACGTTTGCGGAGGCACGGGGAGCTGTTTTTT; cdr3_aa: CAWSVRLRRHGELFF
d_call: TRBD2; clone_size: few; cdr3_length: 14; v_call: TRBV5-1; j_call: TRBJ2-3; cdr3_nt: TGCGCCAGCAGCTCCGCTCGGGGGGCAGATACGCAGTATTTT; cdr3_aa: CASSSARGADTQYF
d_call: -; clone_size: -; cdr3_length: 14; v_call: TRBV19; j_call: TRBJ1-2; cdr3_nt: TGTGCCAGTAGTCGCCCCGTAAGGAACGGTGGCTACACCTTC; cdr3_aa: CASSRPVRNGGYTF
d_call: TRBD1; clone_size: -; cdr3_length: 14; v_call: TRBV6-5; j_call: TRBJ1-4; cdr3_nt: TGTGCCAGCAGTCGAGGGGGCCCGAGGGAAAAACTGTTTTTT; cdr3_aa: CASSRGGPREKLFF
d_call: TRBD1; clone_size: -; cdr3_length: 13; v_call: TRBV29-1; j_call: TRBJ1-1; cdr3_nt: TGCAGCGCTAGCCCGGACAGGGACACTGAAGCTTTCTTT; cdr3_aa: CSASPDRDTEAFF
d_call: -; clone_size: -; cdr3_length: 15; v_call: TRBV30; j_call: TRBJ1-1; cdr3_nt: TGTGCCTGGAGTGTGATTGACAGCTTGAACACTGAAGCTTTCTTT; cdr3_aa: CAWSVIDSLNTEAFF
d_call: TRBD1; clone_size: -; cdr3_length: 16; v_call: TRBV10-3; j_call: TRBJ2-6; cdr3_nt: TGTGCCATCTCCCAGGGGGCTAGCTCTGGGGCCAACGTCCTGACTTTC; cdr3_aa: CAISQGASSGANVLTF
d_call: -; clone_size: -; cdr3_length: 15; v_call: TRBV5-1; j_call: TRBJ2-3; cdr3_nt: TGCGCCAGCAGCTTGGTGGGCAGGGGCCCAGATACGCAGTATTTT; cdr3_aa: CASSLVGRGPDTQYF
d_call: -; clone_size: few; cdr3_length: 16; v_call: TRBV11-3; j_call: TRBJ1-1; cdr3_nt: TGTGCCAGCAGCTTGGGCAAGGCCGAAGTGGACACTGAAGCTTTCTTT; cdr3_aa: CASSLGKAEVDTEAFF
d_call: -; clone_size: -; cdr3_length: 13; v_call: TRBV29-1; j_call: TRBJ1-5; cdr3_nt: TGCAGCGTTTCGGGGGGCCACAATCAGCCCCAGCATTTT; cdr3_aa: CSVSGGHNQPQHF
d_call: TRBD1; clone_size: -; cdr3_length: 13; v_call: TRBV2; j_call: TRBJ2-5; cdr3_nt: TGTGCCAGCAGTAAACAGGGGGCAGAGACCCAGTACTTC; cdr3_aa: CASSKQGAETQYF
d_call: -; clone_size: -; cdr3_length: 16; v_call: TRBV29-1; j_call: TRBJ2-2; cdr3_nt: TGCAGCGTTGTAGCCCCAGGGTACTCGGACACCGGGGAGCTGTTTTTT; cdr3_aa: CSVVAPGYSDTGELFF
d_call: -; clone_size: -; cdr3_length: 18; v_call: TRBV14; j_call: TRBJ2-5; cdr3_nt: TGTGCCAGCAGCCCATTCCCGACCGGACCAAACCTTCAAGAGACCCAGTACTTC; cdr3_aa: CASSPFPTGPNLQETQYF
d_call: -; clone_size: -; cdr3_length: 16; v_call: TRBV27; j_call: TRBJ1-5; cdr3_nt: TGTGCCAGCAGTCCTCTAGAGACATTTAGCAATCAGCCCCAGCATTTT; cdr3_aa: CASSPLETFSNQPQHF
d_call: -; clone_size: -; cdr3_length: 16; v_call: TRBV25-1; j_call: TRBJ2-1; cdr3_nt: TGTGCCAGCAGTGAAGTCGTAGCGTCGGCCTACAATGAGCAGTTCTTC; cdr3_aa: CASSEVVASAYNEQFF
d_call: TRBD1; clone_size: -; cdr3_length: 15; v_call: TRBV30; j_call: TRBJ1-3; cdr3_nt: TGTGCCTGGAGTATAACTACAGGGGCTGGAAACACCATATATTTT; cdr3_aa: CAWSITTGAGNTIYF
d_call: TRBD1; clone_size: -; cdr3_length: 14; v_call: TRBV19; j_call: TRBJ1-5; cdr3_nt: TGTGCCAGTAATTCCAGGGGGCCGGGGCAGCCCCAGCATTTT; cdr3_aa: CASNSRGPGQPQHF
d_call: -; clone_size: -; cdr3_length: 15; v_call: TRBV5-1; j_call: TRBJ1-6; cdr3_nt: TGCGCCAGCAGCTCGTCGGGACAAACCAATTCACCCCTCCACTTT; cdr3_aa: CASSSSGQTNSPLHF
d_call: -; clone_size: few; cdr3_length: 13; v_call: TRBV30; j_call: TRBJ1-4; cdr3_nt: TGTGCCTGGAGTGTCAGTCGTCTAGAAAAACTGTTTTTT; cdr3_aa: CAWSVSRLEKLFF
d_call: -; clone_size: -; cdr3_length: 17; v_call: TRBV10-3; j_call: TRBJ2-6; cdr3_nt: TGTGCCATCAGTGAGTCTGGGGGACTCACTGGGGCCAACGTCCTGACTTTC; cdr3_aa: CAISESGGLTGANVLTF
d_call: TRBD1; clone_size: -; cdr3_length: 16; v_call: TRBV29-1; j_call: TRBJ1-1; cdr3_nt: TGCAGCGCTGCAACTCGGGACAGGGGTGGGAAGACTGAAGCTTTCTTT; cdr3_aa: CSAATRDRGGKTEAFF
d_call: -; clone_size: -; cdr3_length: 12; v_call: TRBV30; j_call: TRBJ2-2; cdr3_nt: TGTGCCTGGAGTCGGACCAGCGGGGAGCTGTTTTTT; cdr3_aa: CAWSRTSGELFF
d_call: -; clone_size: -; cdr3_length: 13; v_call: TRBV2; j_call: TRBJ1-1; cdr3_nt: TGTGCCAGCAGGAAAGAGATGAACACTGAAGCTTTCTTT; cdr3_aa: CASRKEMNTEAFF
d_call: -; clone_size: few; cdr3_length: 12; v_call: TRBV11-1; j_call: TRBJ2-3; cdr3_nt: TGTGCCAGCAGCTTAGCCGGAGATACGCAGTATTTT; cdr3_aa: CASSLAGDTQYF
d_call: -; clone_size: -; cdr3_length: 15; v_call: TRBV19; j_call: TRBJ1-1; cdr3_nt: TGTGCCAGTAGTATAGCTGCCACCCCCAACACTGAAGCTTTCTTT; cdr3_aa: CASSIAATPNTEAFF
d_call: -; clone_size: -; cdr3_length: 15; v_call: TRBV4-1; j_call: TRBJ1-5; cdr3_nt: TGCGCCAGCAGCCCTGGACAAGCTACACGGCAGCCCCAGCATTTT; cdr3_aa: CASSPGQATRQPQHF
d_call: TRBD1; clone_size: once; cdr3_length: 15; v_call: TRBV19; j_call: TRBJ2-5; cdr3_nt: TGTGCCAGTAGTAACGAAACAGGGGGCCGGGAGACCCAGTACTTC; cdr3_aa: CASSNETGGRETQYF
d_call: -; clone_size: -; cdr3_length: 13; v_call: TRBV2; j_call: TRBJ2-3; cdr3_nt: TGTGCCAGCAGTGGGGCCAGGGCAGATACGCAGTATTTT; cdr3_aa: CASSGARADTQYF
d_call: -; clone_size: -; cdr3_length: 14; v_call: TRBV12-5; j_call: TRBJ2-1; cdr3_nt: TGTGCTAGTGGTTTGCCAAGTACCTACAATGAGCAGTTCTTC; cdr3_aa: CASGLPSTYNEQFF
d_call: -; clone_size: once; cdr3_length: 10; v_call: TRBV29-1; j_call: TRBJ1-1; cdr3_nt: TGCAGCGGTGGAGGCACTGAAGCTTTCTTT; cdr3_aa: CSGGGTEAFF
d_call: TRBD2; clone_size: few; cdr3_length: 16; v_call: TRBV7-3; j_call: TRBJ2-1; cdr3_nt: TGTGCCAGCAGCCCTACCGGGACTAGCGGGTGGAATGAGCAGTTCTTC; cdr3_aa: CASSPTGTSGWNEQFF
d_call: TRBD1; clone_size: -; cdr3_length: 14; v_call: TRBV30; j_call: TRBJ2-2; cdr3_nt: TGTGCCTGGAGCGGCAGGGGGCAAGGCGGGGAGCTGTTTTTT; cdr3_aa: CAWSGRGQGGELFF